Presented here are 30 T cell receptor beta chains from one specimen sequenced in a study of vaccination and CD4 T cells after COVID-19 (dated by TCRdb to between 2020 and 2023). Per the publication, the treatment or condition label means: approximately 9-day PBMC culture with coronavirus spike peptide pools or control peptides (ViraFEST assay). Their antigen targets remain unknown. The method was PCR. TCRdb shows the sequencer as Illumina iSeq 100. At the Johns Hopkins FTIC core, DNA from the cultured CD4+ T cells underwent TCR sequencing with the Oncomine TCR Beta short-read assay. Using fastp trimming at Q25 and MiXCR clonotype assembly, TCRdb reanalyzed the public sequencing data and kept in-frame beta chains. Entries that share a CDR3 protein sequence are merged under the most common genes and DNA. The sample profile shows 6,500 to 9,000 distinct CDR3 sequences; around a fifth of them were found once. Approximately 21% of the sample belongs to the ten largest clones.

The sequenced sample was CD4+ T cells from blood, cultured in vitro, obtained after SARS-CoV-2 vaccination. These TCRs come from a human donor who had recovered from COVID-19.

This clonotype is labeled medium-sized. DNA for the CDR3: TGCAGTGCTAGAGAGACGGTTAGAGAGCAGTACTTC. Its protein is CSARETVREQYF. The J gene is TRBJ2-7, the V gene TRBV20-1; D is unclear. Germline values: CDR1 DFQATT, CDR2 SNEGSKA (reference sequence). V gave up 0 bases and J gave up 7 bases, with 10 bases separating them. The CDR3 runs 12 residues.

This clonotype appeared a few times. This CDR3 reads CASRRRTGGPDTQYF. As DNA, the CDR3 is TGTGCCAGCAGACGGAGGACAGGGGGCCCAGATACGCAGTATTTT. The chain links TRBV7-8 to TRBJ2-3; TRBD1 matches at 11 bases. In germline, CDR1 is SGHVS, CDR2 FQNEAQ. The CDR3 covers 15 residues. V dropped 6 bases and J dropped 4; count of bases not matched to a gene: 6.

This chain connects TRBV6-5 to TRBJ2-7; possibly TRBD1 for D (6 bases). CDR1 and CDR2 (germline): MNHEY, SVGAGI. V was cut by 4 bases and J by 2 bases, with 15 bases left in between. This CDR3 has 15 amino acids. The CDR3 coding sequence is TGTGCCAGCAGTTGGTGGCAGGGGAGTCCCTACGAGCAGTACTTC. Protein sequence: CASSWWQGSPYEQYF.

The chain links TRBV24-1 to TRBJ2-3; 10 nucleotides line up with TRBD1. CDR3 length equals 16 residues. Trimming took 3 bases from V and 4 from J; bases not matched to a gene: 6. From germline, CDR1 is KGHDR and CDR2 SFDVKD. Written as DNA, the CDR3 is TGTGCCACCAGTGATCCGGGGGGACAGGGGTCAGATACGCAGTATTTT. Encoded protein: CATSDPGGQGSDTQYF.

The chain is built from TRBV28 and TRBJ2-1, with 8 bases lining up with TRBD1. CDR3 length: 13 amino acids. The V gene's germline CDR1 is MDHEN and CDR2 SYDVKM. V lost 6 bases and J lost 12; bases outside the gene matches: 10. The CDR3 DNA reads TGTGCCAGCAGCCCAGGACAGGGATTTGTGCAGTTCTTC. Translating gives CASSPGQGFVQFF.

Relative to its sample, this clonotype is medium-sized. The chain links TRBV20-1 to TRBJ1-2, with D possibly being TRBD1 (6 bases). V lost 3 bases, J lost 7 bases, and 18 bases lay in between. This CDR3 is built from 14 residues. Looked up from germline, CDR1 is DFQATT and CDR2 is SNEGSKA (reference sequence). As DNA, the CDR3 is TGCAGTGCTAGGGGCGTTACAGGGTTCTCTGGCTACACCTTC. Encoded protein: CSARGVTGFSGYTF.

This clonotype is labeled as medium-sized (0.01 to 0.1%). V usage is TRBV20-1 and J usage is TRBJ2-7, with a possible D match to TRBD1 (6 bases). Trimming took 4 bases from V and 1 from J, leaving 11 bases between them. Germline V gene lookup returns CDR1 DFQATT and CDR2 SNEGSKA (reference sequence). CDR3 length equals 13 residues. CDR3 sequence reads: CSANPTGSYEQYF. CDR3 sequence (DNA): TGCAGTGCTAACCCTACAGGGTCCTACGAGCAGTACTTC.

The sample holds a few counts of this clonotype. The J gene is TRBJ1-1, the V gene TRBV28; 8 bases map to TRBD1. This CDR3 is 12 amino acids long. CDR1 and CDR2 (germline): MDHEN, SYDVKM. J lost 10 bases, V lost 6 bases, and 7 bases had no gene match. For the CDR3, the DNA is TGTGCCAGCAGGTCCGGGACAGGTCTAGCTTTCTTT. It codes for CASRSGTGLAFF.

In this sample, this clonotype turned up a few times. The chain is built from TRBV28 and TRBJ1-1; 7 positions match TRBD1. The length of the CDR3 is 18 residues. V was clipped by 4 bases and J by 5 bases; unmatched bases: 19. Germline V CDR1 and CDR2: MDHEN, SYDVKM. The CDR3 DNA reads TGTGCCAGCAGTTCCCCGGGGCAGGGGGGTGGAGGGGGAACTGAAGCTTTCTTT. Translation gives CASSSPGQGGGGGTEAFF. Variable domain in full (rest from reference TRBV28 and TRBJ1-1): DVKVTQSSRYLVKRTGEKVFLECVQDMDHENMFWYRQDPGLGLRLIYFSYDVKMKEKGDIPEGYSVSREKKERFSLILESASTNQTSMYLCASSSPGQGGGGGTEAFFGQGTRLTVV.

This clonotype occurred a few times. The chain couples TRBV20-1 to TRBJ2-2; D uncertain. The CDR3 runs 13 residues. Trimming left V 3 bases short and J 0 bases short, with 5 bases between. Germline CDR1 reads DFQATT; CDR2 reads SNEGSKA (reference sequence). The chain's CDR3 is CSASGPNTGELFF. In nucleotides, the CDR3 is TGCAGTGCTAGCGGACCGAACACCGGGGAGCTGTTTTTT.

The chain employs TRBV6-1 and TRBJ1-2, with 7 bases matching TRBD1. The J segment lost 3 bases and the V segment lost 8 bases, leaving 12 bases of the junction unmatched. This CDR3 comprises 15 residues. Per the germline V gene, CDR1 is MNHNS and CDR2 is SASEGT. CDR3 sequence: CASQWTGGGDYGYTF. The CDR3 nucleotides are TGTGCCAGCCAATGGACAGGCGGGGGCGACTATGGCTACACCTTC.

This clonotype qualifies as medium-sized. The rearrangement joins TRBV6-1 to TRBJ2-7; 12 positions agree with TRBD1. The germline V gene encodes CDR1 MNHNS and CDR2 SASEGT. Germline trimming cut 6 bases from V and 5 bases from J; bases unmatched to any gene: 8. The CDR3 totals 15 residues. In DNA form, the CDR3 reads TGTGCCAGCAGGAGGTGGGACAGGGGGCAAGACGAGCAGTACTTC. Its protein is CASRRWDRGQDEQYF.

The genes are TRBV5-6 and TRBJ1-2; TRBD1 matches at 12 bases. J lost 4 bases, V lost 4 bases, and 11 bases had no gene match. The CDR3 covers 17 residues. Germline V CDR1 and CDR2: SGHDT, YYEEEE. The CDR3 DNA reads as TGTGCCAGCAGCCGTCCCGGGACAGGGGGCGCGGCCTATGGCTACACCTTC. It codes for CASSRPGTGGAAYGYTF.

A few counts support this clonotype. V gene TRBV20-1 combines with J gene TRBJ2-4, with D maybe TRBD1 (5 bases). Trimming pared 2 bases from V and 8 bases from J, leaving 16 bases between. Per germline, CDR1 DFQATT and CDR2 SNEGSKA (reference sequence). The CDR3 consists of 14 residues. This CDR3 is CSARRGFHADIQYF. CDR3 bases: TGCAGTGCTAGAAGGGGATTCCACGCGGACATTCAGTACTTC.

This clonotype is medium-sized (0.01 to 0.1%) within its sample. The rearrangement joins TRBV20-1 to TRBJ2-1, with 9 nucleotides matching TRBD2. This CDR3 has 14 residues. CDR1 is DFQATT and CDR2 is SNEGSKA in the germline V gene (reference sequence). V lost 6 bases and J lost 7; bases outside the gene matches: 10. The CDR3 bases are TGCAGTGCCAGGGGACTAGCCGGGATGAATGAGCAGTTCTTC. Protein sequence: CSARGLAGMNEQFF.

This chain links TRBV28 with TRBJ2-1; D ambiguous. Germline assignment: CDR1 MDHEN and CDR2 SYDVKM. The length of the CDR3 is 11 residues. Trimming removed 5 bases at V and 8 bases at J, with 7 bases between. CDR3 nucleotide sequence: TGTGCCAGCAGTAGGAGATATGAGCAGTTCTTC. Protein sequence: CASSRRYEQFF.

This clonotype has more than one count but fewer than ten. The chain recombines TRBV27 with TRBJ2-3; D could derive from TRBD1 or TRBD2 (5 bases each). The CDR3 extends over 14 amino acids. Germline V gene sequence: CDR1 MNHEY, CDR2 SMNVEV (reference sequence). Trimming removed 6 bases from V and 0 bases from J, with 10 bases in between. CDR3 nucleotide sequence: TGTGCCAGCAGAGGGACGTTTAGCACAGATACGCAGTATTTT. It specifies CASRGTFSTDTQYF.

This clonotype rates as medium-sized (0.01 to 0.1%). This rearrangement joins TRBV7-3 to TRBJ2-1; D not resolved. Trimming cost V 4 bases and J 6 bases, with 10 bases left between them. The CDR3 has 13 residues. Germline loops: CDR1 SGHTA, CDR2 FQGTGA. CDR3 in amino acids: CASSSYLANEQFF. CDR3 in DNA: TGTGCCAGCAGCTCCTATCTGGCCAATGAGCAGTTCTTC.

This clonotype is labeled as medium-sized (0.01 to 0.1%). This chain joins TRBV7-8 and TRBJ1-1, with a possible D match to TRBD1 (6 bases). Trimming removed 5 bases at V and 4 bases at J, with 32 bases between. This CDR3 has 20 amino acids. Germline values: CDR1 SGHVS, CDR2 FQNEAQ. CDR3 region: CASSQSRMSGGAVGSTEAFF. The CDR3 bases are TGTGCCAGCAGCCAATCCCGAATGTCTGGGGGCGCGGTGGGGAGCACTGAAGCTTTCTTT.

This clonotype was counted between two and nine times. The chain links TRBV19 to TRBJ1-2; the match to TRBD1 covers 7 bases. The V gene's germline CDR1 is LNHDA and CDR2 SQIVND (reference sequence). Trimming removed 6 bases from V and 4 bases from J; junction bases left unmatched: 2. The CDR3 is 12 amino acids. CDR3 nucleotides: TGTGCCAGTAGCAGACAGGGCTATGGCTACACCTTC. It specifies CASSRQGYGYTF.

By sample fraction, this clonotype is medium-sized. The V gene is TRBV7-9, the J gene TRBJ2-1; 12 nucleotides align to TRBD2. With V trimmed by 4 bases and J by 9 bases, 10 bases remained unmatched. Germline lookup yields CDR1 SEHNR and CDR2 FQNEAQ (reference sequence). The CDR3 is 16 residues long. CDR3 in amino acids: CASSSPIRTSGTEQFF. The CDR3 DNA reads TGTGCCAGCAGCTCCCCGATAAGGACTAGCGGGACTGAGCAGTTCTTC.

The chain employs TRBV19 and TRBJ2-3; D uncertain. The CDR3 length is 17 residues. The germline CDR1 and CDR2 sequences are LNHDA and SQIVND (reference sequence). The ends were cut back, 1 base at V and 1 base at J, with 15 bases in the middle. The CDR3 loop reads CASSIGRAVWGTDTQYF. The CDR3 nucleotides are TGTGCCAGTAGTATAGGTCGGGCAGTTTGGGGCACAGATACGCAGTATTTT. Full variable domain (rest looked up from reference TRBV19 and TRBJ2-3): DGGITQSPKYLFRKEGQNVTLSCEQNLNHDAMYWYRQDPGQGLRLIYYSQIVNDFQKGDIAEGYSVSREKKESFPLTVTSAQKNPTAFYLCASSIGRAVWGTDTQYFGPGTRLTVL.

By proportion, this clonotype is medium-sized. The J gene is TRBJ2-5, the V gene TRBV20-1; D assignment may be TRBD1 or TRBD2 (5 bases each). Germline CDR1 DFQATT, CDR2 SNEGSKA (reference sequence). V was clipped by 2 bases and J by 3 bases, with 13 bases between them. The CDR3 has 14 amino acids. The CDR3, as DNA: TGCAGTGCTAGATCCGCGGTGGGGGAAGAGACCCAGTACTTC. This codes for CSARSAVGEETQYF.

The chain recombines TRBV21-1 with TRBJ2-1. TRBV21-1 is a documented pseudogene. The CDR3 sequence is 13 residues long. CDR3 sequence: CASSKLDHNEQFF. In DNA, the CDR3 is TGTGCCAGCAGCAAATTAGACCACAATGAGCAGTTCTTC.

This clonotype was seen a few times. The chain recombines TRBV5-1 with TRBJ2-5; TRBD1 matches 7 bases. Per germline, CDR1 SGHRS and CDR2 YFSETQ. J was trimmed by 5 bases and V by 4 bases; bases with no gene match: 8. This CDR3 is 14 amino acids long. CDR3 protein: CASSPGGQQETQYF. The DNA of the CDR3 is TGCGCCAGCAGCCCAGGGGGACAGCAGGAGACCCAGTACTTC.

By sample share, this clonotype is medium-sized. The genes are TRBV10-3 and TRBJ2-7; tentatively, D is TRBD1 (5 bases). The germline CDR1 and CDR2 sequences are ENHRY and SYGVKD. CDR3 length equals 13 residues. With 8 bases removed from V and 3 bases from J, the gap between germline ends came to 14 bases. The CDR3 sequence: CAIGHSRGYEQYF. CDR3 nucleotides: TGTGCCATCGGTCACAGTAGGGGCTACGAGCAGTACTTC.

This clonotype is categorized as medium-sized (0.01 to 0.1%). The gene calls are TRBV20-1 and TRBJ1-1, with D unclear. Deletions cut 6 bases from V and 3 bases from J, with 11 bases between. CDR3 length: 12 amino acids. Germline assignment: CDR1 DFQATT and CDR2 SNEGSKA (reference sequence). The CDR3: CSAEWAHTEAFF. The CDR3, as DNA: TGCAGTGCGGAGTGGGCCCACACTGAAGCTTTCTTT.

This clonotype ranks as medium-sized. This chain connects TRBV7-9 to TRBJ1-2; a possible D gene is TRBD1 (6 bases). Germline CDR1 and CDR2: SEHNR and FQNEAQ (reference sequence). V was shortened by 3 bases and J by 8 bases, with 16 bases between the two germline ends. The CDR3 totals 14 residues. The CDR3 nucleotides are TGTGCCAGCAGCTTGTACGGGGGGCTCACAGGCTACACCTTC. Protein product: CASSLYGGLTGYTF.

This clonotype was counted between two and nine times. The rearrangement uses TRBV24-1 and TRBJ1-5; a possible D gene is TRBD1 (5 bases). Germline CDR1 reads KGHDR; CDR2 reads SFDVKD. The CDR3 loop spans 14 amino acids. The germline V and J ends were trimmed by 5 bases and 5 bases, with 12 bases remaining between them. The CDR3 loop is CATSVPGTHQPQHF. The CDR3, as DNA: TGTGCCACCAGTGTTCCAGGGACCCATCAGCCCCAGCATTTT.

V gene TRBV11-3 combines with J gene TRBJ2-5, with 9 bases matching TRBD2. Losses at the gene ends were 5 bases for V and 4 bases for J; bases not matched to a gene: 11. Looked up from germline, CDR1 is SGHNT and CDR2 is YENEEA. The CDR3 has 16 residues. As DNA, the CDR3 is TGTGCCAGCAGCGCCAACCGACCTAGCGGGGTAGAGACCCAGTACTTC. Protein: CASSANRPSGVETQYF.